This T cell receptor beta chain was captured in a study of regulatory T cells in long-lasting Graves disease. Study context: Recently diagnosed Graves' patients had received antithyroid drugs for under 3 months.

As to time point: newly diagnosed GD, antithyroid drugs for less than 3 months. The TCR library was made from RNA that had been extracted from PBMCs in TRIzol. The table lists this clonotype with a few counts. Building the TCR beta libraries relied on iRepertoire HTBI primers, and CDR3 regions underwent Arm-PCR. TCRdb re-derived calls from the multiplex PCR reads in MiXCR, one entry per CDR3 protein. Here the sample spans approximately 470,000 distinct CDR3 sequences, around 15% being singletons. Trimming at V came to 4 bases and at J to 6 bases, leaving 5 bases not matched to a gene. The CDR3 runs to 14 residues. CDR1 and CDR2 from the germline V gene are SGHNT and YYREEE (reference sequence). The data were also submitted as part of a second study, on T cells in Graves' hyperthyroidism and ophthalmopathy. According to that study: The study enrolled patients aged 18 to 65 with newly diagnosed hyperthyroidism of under 2 months' duration. Median prediction lead before ophthalmopathy onset was 6.5 months with the model.

Sequencing used peripheral blood mononuclear cells (PBMCs), obtained at new diagnosis, from a patient treated with antithyroid drugs. This receptor was obtained from a man aged 35 to 55 with Graves disease. The chain recombines TRBV5-4 with TRBJ2-2, with TRBD1 identical over 8 bases. The CDR3 is CASSDTGGPGELFF. The DNA for the CDR3 is TGTGCCAGCAGCGATACAGGGGGACCCGGGGAGCTGTTTTTT.